This T cell receptor (beta chain) was sequenced during a study of type 1 regulatory T cells. Across the study: An in vitro protocol generated T-allo10, a Tr1-enriched, alloantigen-specific CD4 T cell product.

Via MiXCR, TCRdb re-called the reads, giving one row per CDR3 protein. Of approximately 97,000 distinct CDR3 sequences in the sample, 31% were seen once. The ends lost 8 bases at V and 2 bases at J; junction bases unmatched: 12. This CDR3 is 16 amino acids long. The germline CDR1 and CDR2 sequences are GTSNPN and SVGIG (reference sequence). The sequence was obtained from a human donor in good health. The sample comprised CD4+ T cells, either the whole sample or a sorted fraction (not recorded which). V gene TRBV30 combines with J gene TRBJ2-1; 10 positions match TRBD1. The CDR3 reads CAGNFGQGDTYNEQFF. DNA of the CDR3: TGTGCCGGAAACTTCGGACAGGGGGATACCTACAATGAGCAGTTCTTC.